This T cell receptor (beta chain) came from a study of cytomegalovirus exposure and HLA in healthy donors. The PCR used 60 Vbeta and 13 Jbeta primers. Sequenced by immunoSEQ multiplex PCR; TCRdb stores in-frame clones only, minus some. The table has some 110,000 clones, approximately 80% seen once. The TCR comes from a man between 60 and 75 years old in good health and CMV-seronegative. Sequencing input: PBMCs.

The CDR3 DNA sequence: TGCGCCAGCAGCTTACAGGGCGACTATGGCTACACCTTC. Translating it yields CASSLQGDYGYTF. The gene calls are TRBV5-1 and TRBJ1-2, with D maybe TRBD1 (6 bases). Germline CDR1 SGHRS, CDR2 YFSETQ. V dropped 2 bases and J dropped 3 bases, with 8 bases sitting between them. The CDR3 totals 13 residues.